What follows are 14 T cell receptor beta chains derived from one specimen sequenced in a study of T cell responses to AZD1222 COVID-19 vaccine (dated by TCRdb to about 2021). Receptor libraries were prepared by the immunoSEQ multiplex PCR assay. As stored in TCRdb, this immuneACCESS dataset retains in-frame rearrangements with V and J assigned. A fraction of the clones does not appear; measured against another copy, unresolved V genes explain less than half of the discrepancy, and the remainder lacks a known reason. Recorded for this sample are about 260,000 clones; 90% to 95% of them occurred a single time. The ten largest clones add up to around 0.5% of the sample. The time point label corresponds to: baseline before first vaccination. The source was peripheral blood, collected on day 0 of AZD1222 vaccination. The receptors were gathered from an adult in good health.

The chain recombines TRBV19 with TRBJ1-5, with 9 bases that match TRBD1. The CDR3 spans 16 residues. Germline values: CDR1 LNHDA, CDR2 SQIVND (reference sequence). Unmatched junction bases numbered 7, after V lost 5 bases and J lost 2 bases. The CDR3 bases are TGTGCCAGTAGTCCGGGACAGGGTCATGGCAATCAGCCCCAGCATTTT. It translates to CASSPGQGHGNQPQHF.

This clone was recorded only once. The V gene is TRBV3-1 (or the pseudogene TRBV3-2), the J gene TRBJ1-1, with a tentative D call TRBD1 (5 bases). V dropped 8 bases and J dropped 6 bases, with 25 bases sitting between them. From germline, CDR1 is LGHDT and CDR2 YNNKEL (reference sequence). The CDR3 totals 16 residues. In DNA, the CDR3 is TGTGCCAGCTCCTCAACTTCAGGGACCTCTCGAGCTGAAGCTTTCTTT. It codes for CASSSTSGTSRAEAFF.

This chain links TRBV7-3 with TRBJ1-6, with D maybe TRBD1 (5 bases). The CDR3 runs to 14 residues. CDR1 and CDR2 (germline): SGHTA, FQGTGA. V was cut by 2 bases and J by 10 bases, with 12 bases left in between. The CDR3 DNA reads TGTGCCAGCAGCTTATCAGGGCCCAACTCACCCCTCCACTTT. This encodes CASSLSGPNSPLHF.

The chain couples TRBV19 to TRBJ1-6, with TRBD1 identical over 9 bases. Germline V gives CDR1 LNHDA, CDR2 SQIVND (reference sequence). The CDR3 extends over 15 amino acids. The V gene end was trimmed by 3 bases and the J gene end by 7 bases; junction bases not matched to a gene: 4. CDR3: CASSMSGQGNSPLHF. The CDR3 DNA reads as TGTGCCAGTAGTATGTCGGGACAGGGAAATTCACCCCTCCACTTT.

The chain is built from TRBV7-2 and TRBJ2-2; TRBD1 or TRBD2 may be the D gene (6 bases each). There are 14 residues in the CDR3. With 6 bases removed from V and 5 bases from J, the gap between germline ends came to 13 bases. Looked up from germline, CDR1 is SGHTA and CDR2 is FQGNSA. The CDR3 protein is CASRARGGTGELFF. In DNA form, the CDR3 reads TGTGCCAGCAGGGCCAGGGGAGGAACCGGGGAGCTGTTTTTT.

V is TRBV9 and J is TRBJ1-1; TRBD1 is a possible D gene (5 bases). CDR3 length equals 14 residues. V was clipped by 3 bases and J by 7 bases, with 16 bases between them. Germline CDR1 is SGDLS and CDR2 is YYNGEE. The CDR3 loop is CASSAGGVTFEAFF. The CDR3 region has the DNA TGTGCCAGCAGCGCCGGGGGGGTCACCTTTGAAGCTTTCTTT.

The chain combines TRBV18 with TRBJ2-3, with TRBD2 identical over 10 bases. V was clipped by 3 bases and J by 5 bases; unmatched bases: 2. The germline CDR1 and CDR2 sequences are KGHSH and LQKENI. There are 14 residues in the CDR3. CDR3 protein: CASSPRLAGDTQYF. DNA of the CDR3: TGTGCCAGCTCACCGAGACTAGCGGGAGATACGCAGTATTTT.

The gene calls are TRBV6-2 or TRBV6-3 and TRBJ1-2; D not resolved. V was shortened by 5 bases and J by 3 bases, with 13 bases between the two germline ends. The CDR3 length is 14 residues. Germline CDR1 reads MNHEY; CDR2 reads SVGEGT. In DNA form, the CDR3 reads TGTGCCAGCAGTCTCCCCGCAGGCTACTATGGCTACACCTTC. Protein: CASSLPAGYYGYTF.

The rearrangement joins TRBV9 to TRBJ2-7; possible D gene TRBD2, 5 bases. CDR3 length: 16 residues. Germline CDR1 reads SGDLS; CDR2 reads YYNGEE. Trimming stripped 0 bases from V and 4 bases from J, with 17 bases between. The CDR3 bases are TGTGCCAGCAGCGTAGGGGAGACTGCGTATGGATACGAGCAGTACTTC. Translation: CASSVGETAYGYEQYF. Looking up the rest from reference TRBV9 and TRBJ2-7 gives the full variable domain: DSGVTQTPKHLITATGQRVTLRCSPRSGDLSVYWYQQSLDQGLQFLIQYYNGEERAKGNILERFSAQQFPDLHSELNLSSLELGDSALYFCASSVGETAYGYEQYFGPGTRLTVT.

The V and J genes are TRBV28 and TRBJ1-1, with TRBD1 as a possible D gene (5 bases). V lost 2 bases to trimming and J lost 1 base, with 11 bases between them. CDR1 is MDHEN, CDR2 SYDVKM, per germline. CDR3 length: 15 amino acids. The CDR3: CASSLGSDRNTEAFF. In DNA form, the CDR3 reads TGTGCCAGCAGTTTAGGCAGCGACAGGAACACTGAAGCTTTCTTT.

The chain joins TRBV4-1 to TRBJ1-3; the D gene is possibly TRBD1 (5 bases). This CDR3 has 16 amino acids. Trimming shortened V by 1 base and J by 2 bases, and 12 bases separated the two germline ends. Germline lookup yields CDR1 MGHRA and CDR2 YSYEKL. CDR3 nucleotides: TGCGCCAGCAGCCAAGCGGGGGAAGGGACTGGAAACACCATATATTTT. Amino acids: CASSQAGEGTGNTIYF.

V is TRBV6-2 or TRBV6-3 and J is TRBJ1-1, with D tentatively TRBD1 (5 bases). From germline, CDR1 is MNHEY and CDR2 SVGEGT. Trimming removed 2 bases at V and 5 bases at J, with 6 bases between. This CDR3 spans 12 amino acids. Here the CDR3 reads CASSYGGTEAFF. The DNA of the CDR3 is TGTGCCAGCAGTTACGGGGGAACTGAAGCTTTCTTT.

The chain carries TRBV7-2 and TRBJ1-5; 7 bases line up with TRBD1. J gave up 7 bases and V 4 bases, and 4 bases lay outside the gene matches. CDR3 size: 13 residues. CDR1 is SGHTA, CDR2 FQGNSA, per germline. The DNA of the CDR3 is TGTGCCAGCAGCTCCCGACAGGGCCAGCCCCAGCATTTT. Encoded protein: CASSSRQGQPQHF.

The V gene is TRBV25-1, the J gene TRBJ2-1; the D is unclear. The CDR3 totals 11 residues. Trimming shortened V by 3 bases and J by 4 bases, and 1 base separated the two germline ends. The germline CDR1 and CDR2 sequences are MGHDK and SYGVNS. CDR3 coding DNA: TGTGCCAGCAGTGATTACAATGAGCAGTTCTTC. It yields the protein CASSDYNEQFF. Looking up the rest from reference TRBV25-1 and TRBJ2-1 gives the full variable domain: EADIYQTPRYLVIGTGKKITLECSQTMGHDKMYWYQQDPGMELHLIHYSYGVNSTEKGDLSSESTVSRIRTEHFPLTLESARPSHTSQYLCASSDYNEQFFGPGTRLTVL.